This passage covers 15 T cell receptor beta chains from one sample sequenced in a study of blood T cell repertoires in COVID-19. Assay used: immunoSEQ multiplex PCR; TCRdb lists only in-frame clones, some missing. The table shows some 300,000 clones, with around 92% occurring only once. The specimen sequenced was PBMCs or T cells enriched from blood (not recorded which). The receptor source for this set is a woman between 45 and 65 years old who had been exposed to COVID-19.

The chain uses TRBV25-1 and TRBJ1-1, with D possibly being TRBD1 (6 bases). Trimming pared 3 bases from V and 4 bases from J, leaving 12 bases between. The CDR3 totals 14 residues. Germline V gives CDR1 MGHDK, CDR2 SYGVNS. The CDR3 protein is CASSDKPRGTEAFF. The CDR3 DNA reads TGTGCCAGCAGTGATAAACCCAGGGGCACTGAAGCTTTCTTT.

The rearrangement uses TRBV4-1 and TRBJ2-3; 7 bases map to TRBD1. This CDR3 contains 15 residues. From germline, CDR1 is MGHRA and CDR2 YSYEKL. V dropped 3 bases and J dropped 1; count of bases not matched to a gene: 4. The CDR3 coding sequence is TGCGCCAGCAGCCACGACAGGGCGGGCACAGATACGCAGTATTTT. This encodes CASSHDRAGTDTQYF.

This rearrangement joins TRBV2 to TRBJ2-2, with D tentatively TRBD1 (5 bases). V lost 7 bases and J 0 bases, leaving 12 bases between the germline ends. The CDR3 totals 15 residues. Germline V gene lookup returns CDR1 SNHLY and CDR2 FYNNEI. This CDR3 reads CASTPRTSNTGELFF. The DNA of the CDR3 is TGTGCCAGCACTCCCCGGACATCGAACACCGGGGAGCTGTTTTTT.

The sample holds a few counts of this clone. J is TRBJ1-2 and V is TRBV3-1 (or the pseudogene TRBV3-2); D is unresolved. The CDR3 loop spans 12 amino acids. Trimming removed 1 base at V and 7 bases at J, with 7 bases between. CDR1 is LGHDT, CDR2 YNNKEL, per germline (reference sequence). In nucleotides, the CDR3 is TGTGCCAGCAGCCAAGCTAGTGGTGGCTACACCTTC. It translates to CASSQASGGYTF.

This clone was counted a single time. The CDR3 DNA sequence: TGCGCCAGCAGCTTGGTAGGTGGGGCTAGCACAGATACGCAGTATTTT. It codes for CASSLVGGASTDTQYF. J is TRBJ2-3 and V is TRBV5-1; D possibly corresponds to TRBD1 (5 bases). The CDR3 spans 16 residues. Germline CDR1 and CDR2: SGHRS and YFSETQ. V was cut by 0 bases and J by 0 bases, with 11 bases left in between.

The V call is TRBV24-1, the J call TRBJ2-3; 13 bases match TRBD2. CDR3 length: 17 residues. Germline V gene data show CDR1 as KGHDR and CDR2 as SFDVKD. V lost 3 bases and J lost 2; bases outside the gene matches: 4. This CDR3 reads CATSDRTSGGNTDTQYF. In DNA form, the CDR3 reads TGTGCCACCAGTGATAGGACTAGCGGGGGTAACACAGATACGCAGTATTTT.

The gene calls are TRBV5-4 and TRBJ1-2; 7 nucleotides line up with TRBD1. Trimming cost V 3 bases and J 4 bases; bases outside gene matches: 6. The CDR3 covers 14 residues. CDR1 SGHNT and CDR2 YYREEE come from the germline V gene (reference sequence). Here the CDR3 DNA reads TGTGCCAGCAGCTCAGGACAGGCGGCCTATGGCTACACCTTC. Translation: CASSSGQAAYGYTF.

The chain couples TRBV28 to TRBJ1-6, with TRBD1 matching 7 bases. This CDR3 has 15 amino acids. Germline CDR1 reads MDHEN; CDR2 reads SYDVKM. The J segment lost 6 bases and the V segment lost 3 bases, leaving 5 bases of the junction unmatched. CDR3 nucleotide sequence: TGTGCCAGCAGTTTCAGGGACAGAATTAATTCACCCCTCCACTTT. Amino acids: CASSFRDRINSPLHF.

This clone was counted once. This chain links TRBV30 with TRBJ2-7, with TRBD2 as a possible D gene (6 bases). This CDR3 contains 14 residues. Germline V lookup: CDR1 GTSNPN, CDR2 SVGIG (reference sequence). The V end was cut by 0 bases, the J end by 5 bases, with 14 bases between. The chain's CDR3 is CAWSVLRGGDEQYF. The CDR3 DNA reads as TGTGCCTGGAGTGTACTCCGAGGAGGGGACGAGCAGTACTTC. Using reference TRBV30 and TRBJ2-7 for the parts outside the CDR3, the full variable domain is SQTIHQWPATLVQPVGSPLSLECTVEGTSNPNLYWYRQAAGRGLQLLFYSVGIGQISSEVPQNLSASRPQDRQFILSSKKLLLSDSGFYLCAWSVLRGGDEQYFGPGTRLTVT.

J is TRBJ2-2 and V is TRBV27; 8 nucleotides line up with TRBD1. The CDR3 is 14 amino acids. Germline loops: CDR1 MNHEY, CDR2 SMNVEV (reference sequence). With 8 bases clipped from V and 2 bases from J, the junction kept 4 bases outside the gene matches. The CDR3 DNA is TGTGCCAGCCGACAGGGGTCAAACACCGGGGAGCTGTTTTTT. Translation: CASRQGSNTGELFF.

This chain links TRBV29-1 with TRBJ2-5; perhaps D is TRBD1 or TRBD2 (5 bases each). The germline V and J ends were trimmed by 7 bases and 5 bases, with 17 bases remaining between them. This CDR3 has 13 amino acids. CDR1 is SQVTM and CDR2 is ANQGSEA in the germline V gene. The CDR3: CSGGLGAGETQYF. The DNA of the CDR3 is TGCAGCGGGGGGTTAGGGGCTGGCGAGACCCAGTACTTC.

The CDR3 spells CASTTGAIYGYTF. CDR3 nucleotide sequence: TGTGCCAGCACTACAGGGGCAATCTATGGCTACACCTTC. The chain joins TRBV6-5 to TRBJ1-2, with 7 bases fitting TRBD1. This CDR3 has 13 residues. J was trimmed by 4 bases and V by 7 bases; bases with no gene match: 6. Germline V gives CDR1 MNHEY, CDR2 SVGAGI.

The rearrangement uses TRBV15 and TRBJ2-3; TRBD1 matches 7 bases. The CDR3 extends over 15 amino acids. The germline CDR1 and CDR2 sequences are LNHNV and YYDKDF (reference sequence). After removal of 3 bases from V and 4 bases from J, the junction contained 7 bases not matched to a gene. CDR3 in DNA: TGTGCCACCAGCAGGCGACAGGGATCATCAGATACGCAGTATTTT. The encoded protein is CATSRRQGSSDTQYF. The full variable domain, with the rest looked up from reference TRBV15 and TRBJ2-3, is DAMVIQNPRYQVTQFGKPVTLSCSQTLNHNVMYWYQQKSSQAPKLLFHYYDKDFNNEADTPDNFQSRRPNTSFCFLDIRSPGLGDTAMYLCATSRRQGSSDTQYFGPGTRLTVL.

The V and J genes are TRBV7-2 and TRBJ2-3; D is possibly TRBD2 (7 bases). Trimming removed 8 bases from V and 0 bases from J, with 15 bases in between. The V gene's germline CDR1 is SGHTA and CDR2 FQGNSA. The CDR3 covers 15 residues. The CDR3 reads CASGGAGVSTDTQYF. CDR3 in DNA: TGTGCCAGCGGGGGGGCCGGTGTAAGCACAGATACGCAGTATTTT.

This clone was detected a few times. The chain combines TRBV5-1 with TRBJ1-1; unclear D gene. CDR1 and CDR2 from the germline V gene are SGHRS and YFSETQ. The V end was cut by 1 base, the J end by 1 base, with 14 bases between. The length of the CDR3 is 16 residues. The CDR3 sequence: CASSLNPRTTNTEAFF. The CDR3 nucleotides read TGCGCCAGCAGCTTGAACCCTAGAACCACGAACACTGAAGCTTTCTTT.